This T cell receptor (beta chain) was profiled in a study of Graves' ophthalmopathy and Graves' hyperthyroidism. Germline V gene lookup returns CDR1 SEHNR and CDR2 FQNEAQ (reference sequence). The CDR3 has 12 amino acids. V lost 6 bases to trimming and J lost 4 bases, with 9 bases between them. Moderate-to-severe activity, with CAS ≥3, NOSPECS ≥4 and duration under 3 months, characterized the donors with ophthalmopathy. The sequenced template was RNA, covering the TCR beta CDR3 region. Second-round multiplex PCR came after first-round RT-PCR with HTBI primers. MiXCR, applied by TCRdb to the multiplex PCR reads, yields one record per CDR3 protein. This table has 600,000 to 700,000 distinct CDR3 sequences, roughly 41% appearing once. Comments on this clonotype: What it binds is unknown.

Study findings and constraints: Blood contained most expanded thyroid clonotypes exceeding 0.001 frequency.

The clonotype originates from an adult man with Graves' ophthalmopathy. Sequenced input: peripheral blood. V and J are TRBV7-9 and TRBJ1-1; D is undetermined. For the CDR3, the DNA is TGTGCCAGCAGGGTGATTGGCACTGAAGCTTTCTTT. It encodes CASRVIGTEAFF.